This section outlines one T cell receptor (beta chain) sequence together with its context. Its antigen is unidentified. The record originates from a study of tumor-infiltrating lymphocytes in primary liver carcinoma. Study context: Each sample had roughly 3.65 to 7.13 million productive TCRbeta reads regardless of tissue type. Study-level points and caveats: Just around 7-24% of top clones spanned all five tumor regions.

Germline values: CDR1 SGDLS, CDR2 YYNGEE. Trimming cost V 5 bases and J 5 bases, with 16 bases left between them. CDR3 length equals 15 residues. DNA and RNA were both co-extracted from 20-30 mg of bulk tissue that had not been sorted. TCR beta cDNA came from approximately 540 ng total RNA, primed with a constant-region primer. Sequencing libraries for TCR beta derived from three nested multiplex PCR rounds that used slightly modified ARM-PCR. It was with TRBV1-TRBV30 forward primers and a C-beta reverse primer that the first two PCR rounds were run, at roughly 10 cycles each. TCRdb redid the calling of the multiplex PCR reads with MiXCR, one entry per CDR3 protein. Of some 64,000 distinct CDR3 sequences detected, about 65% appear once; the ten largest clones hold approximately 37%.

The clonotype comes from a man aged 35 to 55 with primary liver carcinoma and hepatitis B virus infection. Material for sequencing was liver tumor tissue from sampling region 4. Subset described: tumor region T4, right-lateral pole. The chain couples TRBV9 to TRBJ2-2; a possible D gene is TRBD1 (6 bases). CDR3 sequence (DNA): TGTGCCAGCAGAGTAACAGGGCAGAGAACCGGGGAGCTGTTTTTT. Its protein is CASRVTGQRTGELFF.